A selection of T cell receptor beta chains follows, all from one sample in a study of blood T cell repertoires in COVID-19. Only in-frame clones appear in the TCRdb table, and some are missing; sequencing was by immunoSEQ multiplex PCR. The table lists about 220,000 clones, around 84% of them singletons, with about 20% in the top ten. Sequencing input: peripheral blood. The receptor set was obtained from a man aged 25-45 years with active or convalescent COVID-19. The CDR3 runs from the conserved cysteine through the conserved F or W. Expanded clones are given a class, and other clones once, few, many or no size at all.

v_gene: TRBV19; j_gene: TRBJ1-2; abundance: .; CDR3aa: CASKRTNFYEGYTF
v_gene: TRBV6-5; j_gene: TRBJ2-3; abundance: .; CDR3aa: CAASGTYTDTQYF
v_gene: TRBV19; j_gene: TRBJ2-3; abundance: .; CDR3aa: CASIEGQGATDTQYF
v_gene: TRBV4-2; j_gene: TRBJ2-1; abundance: .; CDR3aa: CASSQPGSRLYNEQFF
v_gene: TRBV25-1; j_gene: TRBJ2-7; abundance: few; CDR3aa: CASSEALAGHYEQYF
v_gene: TRBV5-4; j_gene: TRBJ2-1; abundance: once; CDR3aa: CASSLGPIAGRNNEQFF
v_gene: TRBV5-1; j_gene: TRBJ2-2; abundance: .; CDR3aa: CASSLTQGPGELFF
v_gene: TRBV14; j_gene: TRBJ1-5; abundance: .; CDR3aa: CASSQDPEDFRSDNQPQHF
v_gene: TRBV19; j_gene: TRBJ1-4; abundance: few; CDR3aa: CATRGRQGNEKLFF
v_gene: TRBV6-1; j_gene: TRBJ1-5; abundance: .; CDR3aa: CASSEGLSNQPQHF
v_gene: TRBV7-2; j_gene: TRBJ2-7; abundance: few; CDR3aa: CASSLLGGAGDEQYF
v_gene: TRBV4-1; j_gene: TRBJ1-5; abundance: .; CDR3aa: CASSQVGGPYQPQHF
v_gene: TRBV15; j_gene: TRBJ2-4; abundance: .; CDR3aa: CATSPRTGLVKNIQYF
v_gene: TRBV4-3; j_gene: TRBJ1-1; abundance: .; CDR3aa: CASSQTDRVNTEAFF
v_gene: TRBV5-1; j_gene: TRBJ2-2; abundance: few; CDR3aa: CASSLVGLAANTGELFF
v_gene: TRBV14; j_gene: TRBJ2-5; abundance: .; CDR3aa: CASSQKGAWQETQYF
v_gene: TRBV10-3; j_gene: TRBJ2-1; abundance: .; CDR3aa: CAISVGGQTYNEQFF
v_gene: TRBV25-1; j_gene: TRBJ1-1; abundance: .; CDR3aa: CASSGGGHEAFF
v_gene: TRBV6-2/TRBV6-3; j_gene: TRBJ1-5; abundance: .; CDR3aa: CASSLAGIGNQPQHF
v_gene: TRBV7-2; j_gene: TRBJ2-1; abundance: .; CDR3aa: CASSWGGSYNEQFF